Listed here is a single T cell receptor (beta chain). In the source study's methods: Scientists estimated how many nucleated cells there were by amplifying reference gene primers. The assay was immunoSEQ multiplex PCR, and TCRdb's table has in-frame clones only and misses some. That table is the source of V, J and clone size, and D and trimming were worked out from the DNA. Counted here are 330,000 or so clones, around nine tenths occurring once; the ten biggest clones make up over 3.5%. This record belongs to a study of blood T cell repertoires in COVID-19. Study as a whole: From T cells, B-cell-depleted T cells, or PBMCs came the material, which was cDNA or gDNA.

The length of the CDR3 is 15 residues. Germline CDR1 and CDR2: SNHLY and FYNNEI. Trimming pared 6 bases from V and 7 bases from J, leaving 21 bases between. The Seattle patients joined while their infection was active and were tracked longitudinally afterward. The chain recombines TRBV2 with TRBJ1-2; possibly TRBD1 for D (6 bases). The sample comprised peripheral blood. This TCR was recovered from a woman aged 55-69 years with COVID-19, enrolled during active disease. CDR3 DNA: TGTGCCAGCAGAGACAATTCGGATCCCAGGGGTGGCTACACCTTC. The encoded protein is CASRDNSDPRGGYTF.